The rows below give T cell receptor beta chains drawn from one sample of a study of PD-L1 blockade in urothelial cancer. Measured with immunoSEQ multiplex PCR; TCRdb has only the in-frame clones, and not every one. The sample contains tens of thousands of clones, approximately 85% of which appear only once. Specimen: PBMCs, collected around atezolizumab (anti-PD-L1) treatment. The receptor source for this set is a man aged 45-65 years with urothelial cancer. Each CDR3 is given without its conserved first and last residue. A clone size is listed for some rows: how often the clone was seen (once, few, many), or a class if it is expanded.

>-|TRBV4-3|TRBJ2-2
ASSHGQGARNTGELF
>-|TRBV6-5|TRBJ1-4
ASSPVEVGKKLF
>-|TRBV5-1|TRBJ2-3
ASSLGGLSTDTQY
>-|TRBV28|TRBJ2-3
ASREGGGGKDTQY
>-|TRBV6-1|TRBJ2-2
ASSREIETGELF
>-|TRBV6-5|TRBJ1-2
ASSSTAVGYGYT
>-|TRBV19|TRBJ1-5
ASSGQGSNQPQH
>-|TRBV9|TRBJ1-5
ASSAQGLSNQPQH
>-|TRBV21-1|TRBJ1-5
ALPTSGGNQPQH
>-|TRBV27|TRBJ2-2
ASSLYAPGSGVKMAGELF
>few|TRBV7-6|TRBJ2-2
ASSNSAGSTGELF
>-|TRBV9|TRBJ1-6
ASSVTGQGGGSPLH
>-|TRBV5-4|TRBJ2-2
ASSRDSVGELF
>-|TRBV11-2|TRBJ2-5
ASSPTGGQETQY
>-|TRBV5-1|TRBJ2-5
ASSPGGAGETQY
>-|TRBV10-3|TRBJ2-2
ASNPLAGDLNTGELF
>-|TRBV2|TRBJ2-7
ASSEPGLEYEQY
>-|TRBV6-5|TRBJ2-7
ASKRTGLEHYEQY
>few|TRBV29-1|TRBJ1-2
SVEGGSDGYT
>-|TRBV19|TRBJ1-3
ASSTPQGNTIY
>-|TRBV27|TRBJ2-7
ASSRAPTGGTYEQY
>-|TRBV6-4|TRBJ2-2
ASSGARTGELF
>-|TRBV5-4|TRBJ2-3
ASSGWTGLADTQY
>-|TRBV30|TRBJ1-2
AWSVASGGFYGYT
>-|TRBV6-6|TRBJ1-4
ASSSDPGRTNEKLF
>-|TRBV7-9|TRBJ2-1
ASSLKGAPNYNEQF
>-|TRBV11-1|TRBJ2-5
ASSHGLGAETQY
>-|TRBV7-7|TRBJ2-3
ASSLLSSHTDTQY
>-|TRBV12-5|TRBJ2-7
ASGLGDRLDYEQY
>-|TRBV18|TRBJ2-7
ASSPGSKGNEQY
>-|TRBV2|TRBJ2-7
ASSGGGALYEQY
>-|TRBV14|TRBJ2-7
ASSQVRGYEQY
>-|TRBV6-6|TRBJ1-2
ASRGGTRSGGYT
>-|TRBV7-2|TRBJ2-5
ASSLRGLAGGARETQY
>-|TRBV6-6|TRBJ2-2
ASSGTRNTGELF
>once|TRBV4-3|TRBJ1-1
ASSQGLGGTEAF
>-|TRBV5-5|TRBJ2-5
ASSLQTSGSQETQY
>-|TRBV19|TRBJ2-5
ASSPRLAETQY
>-|TRBV5-4|TRBJ1-1
ASSPGTGNEAF
>few|TRBV25-1|TRBJ2-5
ASSEYEFQETQY
>-|TRBV28|TRBJ1-1
ASSLFLALNTEAF